This TCR beta chain was recorded in a study of T cells in Graves' hyperthyroidism and ophthalmopathy. General study findings and limits: From stable hyperthyroidism, ophthalmopathy was separated by a 13 V-J model. Also found in blood were most expanded thyroid clonotypes above 0.001. Ophthalmopathy, which appeared later, was predicted by the model a median roughly 6.4 months before onset.

Diagnostic decisions used clinical symptoms, serum thyroxine and TRAb, thyroid ultrasound and orbital computed tomography. Germline CDR1 is KGHDR and CDR2 is SFDVKD. This CDR3 spans 9 amino acids. TCR beta CDR3 sequences were amplified from RNA transcripts. First-round RT-PCR with HTBI primers amplified the TCR CDR3 region. MiXCR, run by TCRdb on the multiplex PCR reads, gives a single entry per CDR3 protein. Among approximately 640,000 distinct CDR3 sequences listed, 45% were seen once. This clonotype occurred once. Its target is not known. The junction departs from germline at one end; a sequencing error may be responsible.

The receptor's source is an adult man with Graves' disease, either hyperthyroidism or ophthalmopathy (not recorded which). Sequenced material: peripheral blood or thyroid tissue (not recorded which). The genes are TRBV24-1 and TRBJ1-5, with no clear D. CDR3 amino acids: CAASGSQHF. CDR3 coding DNA: TGTGCCGCCAGTGGTTCCCAGCATTTT.